The 20 T cell receptor beta chains given below trace back to one sample, sequenced in a study of shared clonotypes between healthy human individuals. Assay used: immunoSEQ multiplex PCR; TCRdb lists only in-frame clones, some missing. The top ten clones hold approximately 1.2% of a sample with some 2.1 million clones, about 95% of them seen once. In the naive CD8 group, cells lacked CD45RO and were positively selected for CCR7, so terminally differentiated effector memory CD45RA+ cells were left out. What was sequenced was naive CD8+ T cells sorted from blood. The receptors originated from a man aged 18 to 30 in good health.

This clone was counted once. The chain carries TRBV7-9 and TRBJ2-5; 11 bases fit TRBD2. The CDR3 has 16 residues. V lost 2 bases to trimming and J lost 4 bases; unmatched junction nucleotides: 6. Germline V gene lookup returns CDR1 SEHNR and CDR2 FQNEAQ (reference sequence). CDR3 sequence (DNA): TGTGCCAGCAGCTTAATCCTAGCGGGAGGACGAGAGACCCAGTACTTC. It yields the protein CASSLILAGGRETQYF.

The chain is built from TRBV7-6 and TRBJ2-7; possibly TRBD2 for D (6 bases). The germline gives CDR1 SGHVS, CDR2 FNYEAQ. Trimming left V 1 base short and J 2 bases short, with 12 bases between. The CDR3 spans 15 residues. This CDR3 is CASSLGGIFTYEQYF. The DNA of the CDR3 is TGTGCCAGCAGCTTAGGCGGGATATTTACCTACGAGCAGTACTTC.

The rearrangement uses TRBV29-1 and TRBJ2-5; tentative D call: TRBD1 (5 bases). CDR1 is SQVTM, CDR2 ANQGSEA, per germline. The CDR3 spans 13 residues. Between the trimmed V and J ends, which lost 4 bases and 2 bases, there was a span of 11 bases. Written as DNA, the CDR3 is TGCAGCGTTGGATCCGACAGTCAAGAGACCCAGTACTTC. Translating gives CSVGSDSQETQYF. The full variable domain, its missing parts supplied by reference TRBV29-1 and TRBJ2-5, is SAVISQKPSRDICQRGTSLTIQCQVDSQVTMMFWYRQQPGQSLTLIATANQGSEATYESGFVIDKFPISRPNLTFSTLTVSNMSPEDSSIYLCSVGSDSQETQYFGPGTRLLVL.

As concerns this clone: A junction boundary mismatches the germline segment, possibly from a read error. V and J are TRBV7-7 and TRBJ2-3; 8 bases align to TRBD2. CDR1 is SSHAT, CDR2 FNYEAQ, per germline (reference sequence). The CDR3 is 19 amino acids. CDR3 region: CASSLAPLGLGDFTDTQYF. The CDR3 DNA follows: TGTGCTAGCAGCTTAGCGCCTCTGGGACTAGGAGATTTCACAGATACGCAGTATTTT.

This chain joins TRBV6-1 and TRBJ1-3, with D perhaps matching TRBD1 (6 bases). Per the germline V gene, CDR1 is MNHNS and CDR2 is SASEGT. CDR3 length equals 15 residues. Trimming pared 3 bases from V and 0 bases from J, leaving 9 bases between. CDR3 sequence: CASSDIQGSGNTIYF. The CDR3, as DNA: TGTGCCAGCAGTGATATACAGGGCTCTGGAAACACCATATATTTT.

This rearrangement joins TRBV4-1 to TRBJ2-7; the match to TRBD2 covers 11 bases. This CDR3 has 17 residues. V lost 2 bases, J lost 0 bases, and 6 bases stayed unmatched. Germline loops: CDR1 MGHRA, CDR2 YSYEKL. CDR3 region: CASSQSGLAGFSYEQYF. The DNA for the CDR3 is TGCGCCAGCAGCCAATCTGGACTAGCGGGTTTCTCCTACGAGCAGTACTTC.

The chain couples TRBV7-9 to TRBJ2-2; D may match TRBD1 or TRBD2 (5 bases each). The CDR3 has 16 residues. CDR1 and CDR2 (germline): SEHNR, FQNEAQ (reference sequence). Trimming shortened V by 1 base and J by 6 bases, and 15 bases separated the two germline ends. The CDR3 coding sequence is TGTGCCAGCAGCTTAGTCTACGGGGCATCAGCCGGGGAGCTGTTTTTT. Translation: CASSLVYGASAGELFF.

V gene TRBV4-1 combines with J gene TRBJ2-7; 11 bases are shared with TRBD1. This CDR3 is built from 15 residues. Unmatched junction bases numbered 5, after V lost 3 bases and J lost 4 bases. The germline V gene has CDR1 MGHRA and CDR2 YSYEKL. CDR3 nucleotides: TGCGCCAGCAGCCAGGGACAGGGGGTTGGGTACGAGCAGTACTTC. This sequence encodes CASSQGQGVGYEQYF.

The J gene is TRBJ1-1, the V gene TRBV9; 12 nucleotides match TRBD1. Germline CDR1 reads SGDLS; CDR2 reads YYNGEE. V lost 3 bases and J lost 5; bases outside the gene matches: 8. This CDR3 contains 16 residues. The CDR3 DNA reads as TGTGCCAGCAGCGAGCGGGACAGGGGGCTGGGGACTGAAGCTTTCTTT. This codes for CASSERDRGLGTEAFF.

Worth noting for this clone: Other DNA sequences in this sample translate to the same CDR3. The CDR3 DNA reads TGCGCCAGCAGCCAAGCGGGAGGGGACTACAATGAGCAGTTCTTC. It yields the protein CASSQAGGDYNEQFF. V and J are TRBV4-1 and TRBJ2-1; 8 bases agree with TRBD2. V lost 1 base, J lost 3 bases, and 2 bases stayed unmatched. The CDR3 has 15 amino acids. Per the germline V gene, CDR1 is MGHRA and CDR2 is YSYEKL.

V is TRBV11-2 and J is TRBJ2-7, with D perhaps matching TRBD1 or TRBD2 (6 bases each). V was cut by 4 bases and J by 5 bases, with 18 bases left in between. The CDR3 totals 15 residues. Looked up from germline, CDR1 is SGHAT and CDR2 is FQNNGV. CDR3 DNA: TGTGCCAGCAGCTCTAGTGGGGGTCGGGGGCACGAGCAGTACTTC. Its translation: CASSSSGGRGHEQYF.

This chain uses TRBV30 with TRBJ1-4, with 9 bases identical to TRBD1. Germline lookup yields CDR1 GTSNPN and CDR2 SVGIG (reference sequence). The CDR3 is 15 amino acids. The V gene end was trimmed by 4 bases and the J gene end by 3 bases; junction bases not matched to a gene: 6. CDR3 bases: TGTGCCTGGAATACAGGGGGCCTCGCTAATGAAAAACTGTTTTTT. Protein product: CAWNTGGLANEKLFF. Combining the CDR3 with reference TRBV30 and TRBJ1-4 gives the whole variable domain SQTIHQWPATLVQPVGSPLSLECTVEGTSNPNLYWYRQAAGRGLQLLFYSVGIGQISSEVPQNLSASRPQDRQFILSSKKLLLSDSGFYLCAWNTGGLANEKLFFGSGTQLSVL.

The J gene is TRBJ2-7, the V gene TRBV7-9, with a tentative D call TRBD2 (7 bases). The CDR3 runs to 15 residues. V lost 3 bases to trimming and J lost 2 bases, with 14 bases between them. Germline-derived CDR1 and CDR2 are SEHNR and FQNEAQ (reference sequence). Here the CDR3 reads CASSFRGGLPYEQYF. The CDR3 nucleotides are TGTGCCAGCAGCTTCCGCGGGGGCCTCCCCTACGAGCAGTACTTC.

The genes are TRBV4-3 and TRBJ2-4; D perhaps matches TRBD2 (6 bases). CDR3 length equals 15 residues. Germline V gene sequence: CDR1 LGHNA, CDR2 YSLEER. Trimming pared 0 bases from V and 7 bases from J, leaving 13 bases between. The CDR3 loop reads CASSQEGGDGNIQYF. CDR3 nucleotide sequence: TGCGCCAGCAGCCAAGAGGGCGGGGACGGGAACATTCAGTACTTC.

The chain has TRBV12-5 and TRBJ2-3; possibly TRBD1 for D (5 bases). V was clipped by 5 bases and J by 4 bases, with 10 bases between them. The CDR3 loop spans 13 amino acids. Germline V gene data show CDR1 as LGHNT and CDR2 as FRNRAP. The CDR3 DNA reads as TGTGCTAGTGGTCTGACAGTGGCAGATACGCAGTATTTT. This codes for CASGLTVADTQYF.

The chain carries TRBV6-5 and TRBJ2-7; 9 bases agree with TRBD2. J gave up 6 bases and V 2 bases, and 2 bases lay outside the gene matches. CDR3 length equals 13 residues. Germline CDR1 is MNHEY and CDR2 is SVGAGI. The DNA of the CDR3 is TGTGCCAGCAGTTACGGGACTAGCACCGAGCAGTACTTC. This codes for CASSYGTSTEQYF.

The DNA of the CDR3 is TGCGCCAGCAGCCAAGATAGTTGGCCGCGGGACGGTGAAAAACTGTTTTTT. Its translation is CASSQDSWPRDGEKLFF. The genes are TRBV4-3 and TRBJ1-4, with D tentatively TRBD1 (5 bases). V was trimmed by 0 bases and J by 7 bases, leaving 18 bases between them. CDR1 is LGHNA and CDR2 is YSLEER in the germline V gene. This CDR3 spans 17 amino acids.

This clone was recorded once. This chain uses TRBV19 with TRBJ2-7, with 8 bases lining up with TRBD1. CDR3 length equals 15 residues. J was trimmed by 5 bases and V by 5 bases; bases with no gene match: 11. The germline V gene has CDR1 LNHDA and CDR2 SQIVND (reference sequence). The CDR3 reads CASSPPRDRRDEQYF. The CDR3, as DNA: TGTGCCAGTAGTCCCCCTCGGGACAGGCGAGACGAGCAGTACTTC.

The chain couples TRBV5-1 to TRBJ2-5, with TRBD2 matching 15 bases. Germline trimming cut 3 bases from V and 0 bases from J; bases unmatched to any gene: 6. Germline lookup yields CDR1 SGHRS and CDR2 YFSETQ. The CDR3 is made up of 18 amino acids. The CDR3 DNA reads as TGCGCCAGCAGCTCCGGACTAGCGGGGGGGTATCACCAAGAGACCCAGTACTTC. Residues: CASSSGLAGGYHQETQYF.

A remark on this clone: Other DNA sequences of this sample code for an identical CDR3. The chain couples TRBV5-1 to TRBJ2-3; D gene unclear. The CDR3 is 15 residues long. Trimming shortened V by 3 bases and J by 10 bases, and 21 bases separated the two germline ends. Germline CDR1 SGHRS, CDR2 YFSETQ. The CDR3 coding sequence is TGCGCCAGCAGCTCTGGACCGGGCCCAAACACTTCGCAGTATTTT. Amino acids: CASSSGPGPNTSQYF.